This T cell receptor beta chain emerged from a study of blood T cell repertoires in COVID-19. Across the whole study: Samples of COVID-19 (acute and convalescent) were obtained from the United States, Italy and Spain. The analysed material was cDNA or gDNA that came from T cells, B-cell-depleted T cells, or PBMCs.

In the study's own analysis: It was from reference gene primer amplification that nucleated cell counts were estimated. TCRdb's table, derived via immunoSEQ multiplex PCR, lists solely in-frame clones and lacks some. V and J calls and clone size are given by that table; D and trimming were obtained from the DNA. There are around 140,000 clones in the sample; approximately 82% occur only once, and roughly 10% lies in the top ten. Looked up from germline, CDR1 is MNHNS and CDR2 is SASEGT. V lost 2 bases to trimming and J lost 1 base, with 14 bases between them. The CDR3 has 16 amino acids. The sample taken for sequencing was peripheral blood. The rearrangement joins TRBV6-1 to TRBJ2-5; the D is unclear. The origin of this receptor is a man between 60 and 75 years old with active or convalescent COVID-19. The CDR3 sequence: CASSEYPSAPQETQYF. CDR3 bases: TGTGCCAGCAGTGAATACCCCAGCGCTCCCCAAGAGACCCAGTACTTC.